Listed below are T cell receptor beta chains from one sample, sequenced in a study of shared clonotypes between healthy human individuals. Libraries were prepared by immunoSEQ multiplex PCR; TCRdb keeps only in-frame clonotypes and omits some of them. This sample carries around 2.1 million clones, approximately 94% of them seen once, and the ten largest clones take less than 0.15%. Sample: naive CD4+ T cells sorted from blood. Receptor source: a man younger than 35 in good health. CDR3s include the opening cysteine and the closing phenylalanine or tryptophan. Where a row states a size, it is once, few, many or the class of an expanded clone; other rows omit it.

CAISDNTGELFF	TRBV10-3	NA	TRBJ2-2
CASQDGGTGSYNSPLHF	TRBV13	NA	TRBJ1-6
CASSLASGKNTEAFF	TRBV5-4	NA	TRBJ1-1
CASSEGPYGYTF	TRBV5-6	NA	TRBJ1-2
CASRESGSGANVLTF	TRBV6-5	NA	TRBJ2-6
CASSDTGYGYTF	TRBV6-1	few	TRBJ1-2
CASSLGEGYQPQHF	TRBV2	once	TRBJ1-5
CASSRPDTGELFF	TRBV14	NA	TRBJ2-2
CEIPPPENTEAFF	TRBV28	NA	TRBJ1-1
CASSSQGEHYEQYF	TRBV11-2	NA	TRBJ2-7
CAISLQGEPNEKLFF	TRBV10-3	NA	TRBJ1-4
CASSLEYGGLRTDTQYF	TRBV7-2	NA	TRBJ2-3
CASSSGEVREKLFF	TRBV5-1	once	TRBJ1-4
CASSLDLGGEQYF	TRBV7-2	NA	TRBJ2-7
CASSPLGGQGYNSPLHF	TRBV9	NA	TRBJ1-6
CASSLQQREGGNEQFF	TRBV5-1	NA	TRBJ2-1
CASSGTLYEQYF	TRBV2	NA	TRBJ2-7
CAWSVLRAGGRLFF	TRBV30	NA	TRBJ1-4
CATSRGGRGNTIYF	TRBV15	NA	TRBJ1-3
CASSLVSGVNTEAFF	TRBV7-2	NA	TRBJ1-1
CASGLSGGYYEQYF	TRBV12-5	NA	TRBJ2-7
CASSQGRAGSNTQYF	TRBV4-3	NA	TRBJ2-3
CASRETRPFTGELFF	TRBV2	once	TRBJ2-2
CASSPGYSLTRYEQYF	TRBV19	NA	TRBJ2-7
CASSYFTPSSGNTIYF	TRBV6-5	NA	TRBJ1-3
CASSVPGQKRNEQFF	TRBV25-1	NA	TRBJ2-1
CASSARQGLDEQYF	TRBV6-6	NA	TRBJ2-7
CASSSQGESYGYTF	TRBV19	NA	TRBJ1-2
CASSPPPGTGVNYGYTF	TRBV28	NA	TRBJ1-2